This TCR beta chain stems from a study of PD-L1 blockade in urothelial cancer. The V end lost 6 bases, the J end lost 5 bases, and 13 bases lay between the germline ends. The CDR3 totals 13 residues. Germline V gene data show CDR1 as MDHEN and CDR2 as SYDVKM. Some clones are missing from TCRdb's copy, which holds only in-frame ones; the method was immunoSEQ multiplex PCR. The profile shows about 36,000 clones, over 65% of them singletons. Time point defined: peripheral blood 6 weeks after treatment start. This specimen consisted of PBMCs, obtained around atezolizumab (anti-PD-L1) treatment. V gene TRBV28 combines with J gene TRBJ2-5; a weak D match, TRBD1 (5 bases). The clonotype originates from a man aged 35-49 years with urothelial cancer. In DNA, the CDR3 is TGTGCCAGCAGGGAAGGGGCGGTGGAGACCCAGTACTTC. As protein: CASREGAVETQYF. Complete variable domain (other parts from reference TRBV28 and TRBJ2-5): DVKVTQSSRYLVKRTGEKVFLECVQDMDHENMFWYRQDPGLGLRLIYFSYDVKMKEKGDIPEGYSVSREKKERFSLILESASTNQTSMYLCASREGAVETQYFGPGTRLLVL.